This entry is about one T cell receptor (beta chain). Its target is not known. Unrecorded immune exposure was likely among donors, who were nominally healthy when sampled. The record originates from a study of cytomegalovirus exposure and HLA in healthy donors. Trimming removed 2 bases from V and 7 bases from J; junction bases left unmatched: 4. The germline gives CDR1 SQVTM, CDR2 ANQGSEA. This CDR3 comprises 13 residues. Whole-study results and caveats: Evidence from a later analysis indicated that most CMV-associated TCR beta chains looked HLA-restricted. Researchers counted around 180 TCR beta chains as cytomegalovirus-associated.

PCR primers comprised 60 Vbeta and 13 Jbeta primers. Sequenced by immunoSEQ multiplex PCR; TCRdb stores in-frame clones only, minus some. The sample contains about 150,000 clones, over 65% of which appear only once. This TCR came from a middle-aged woman in good health and CMV-seronegative. The gene calls are TRBV29-1 and TRBJ1-1; 10 bases line up with TRBD1. Sequencing used PBMCs. The CDR3 region is CSVERTGGNEAFF. Here the CDR3 DNA reads TGCAGCGTTGAAAGGACAGGGGGTAATGAAGCTTTCTTT.